This record concerns one TCR beta chain sequence. Its binding antigen is unknown. The input lacks base qualities; no much larger clone sits a single base away. Trimming takes 3 bases from V and 0 bases from J, and the germline ends sit 10 bases apart. From the germline V gene, CDR1 is SGHVS and CDR2 is FNYEAQ. The CDR3 numbers 15 residues from cysteine through phenylalanine. Only the CDR3 DNA stays, 45 bases, in frame from base 1. This entry belongs to a study of T cells in localized non-small cell lung cancer (dated by TCRdb to about 2020). Background on the whole study: T cell repertoires of approximately 250 early-stage NSCLC patients were analyzed, with tumors being compared against uninvolved tumor-adjacent lungs. The cohort consisted of 200 to 300 treatment-naive NSCLC patients whose localized lung tumors had been resected. A mean age of about 66 years was recorded for the NSCLC patients, of whom around 140 were male and 107 were female. Study-wide findings and limitations: Because multi-region sequencing of the tumors was not done, intratumor heterogeneity could not be ruled out. Uninvolved tumor-adjacent lung showed the highest T cell clonality, higher than tumor, which suggests more focused antigenic responses in the uninvolved tumor-adjacent lung. A median of around 57 of the top 100 tumor clones turned up in the paired uninvolved adjacent lung, and roughly 28 of those clones also ranked among the top 100 of that same adjacent lung. Higher blood T cell density associated with longer overall survival, while higher adjacent-lung clonality associated with shorter survival. Because the study design was exploratory, TCR variables were selected using unadjusted p-values without false-discovery rate correction.

At diagnosis, peripheral blood, uninvolved tumor-adjacent lung and tumor were collected and were preserved as a mix of fresh-frozen and FFPE material. Blood samples were analyzed as peripheral blood mononuclear cells for TCR repertoire profiling. The immunoSEQ Assay was used to sequence TCR beta CDR3 regions from DNA. Turning to the authors' computational methods: To compute T cell density, TCR beta template counts were normalized to usable DNA, which was estimated by amplifying housekeeping genes. The preseqR package was used to estimate richness by extrapolating to 400,000 templates for PBMC samples and to 120,000 templates for tissue samples. Clonality was taken to be one minus Pielou's evenness. Tissue-enriched TCRs were identified through differential abundance testing performed on productive amino-acid clonotypes, with a minimum total count of 5 and an alpha of 0.1. Repertoire overlap between compartments was quantified with the Jaccard Index and Morisita Overlap Index. GLIPH clustered TCR beta CDR3s with public tetramer-defined viral CDR3s; viral motifs required at least three viral sequences plus V-gene enrichment. TCRdb limited this immuneACCESS table to in-frame rearrangements with V and J called. A share of clones is missing; checked studies link under half to unresolved V genes, and the rest is unexplained. The V and J calls and clone size are taken from that table; D and trimming were inferred from the DNA. Counted in this sample were approximately 31,000 clones; 78% of them appeared once. The ten largest clonotypes hold 35% to 45% of the sample.

Source: peripheral blood, taken before any cancer treatment. This TCR derives from a male donor at least 60 years old with stage II squamous cell lung carcinoma. The rearrangement combines TRBV7-6 with TRBJ2-3; matching of 5 bases hints at TRBD2 as the D gene. The CDR3 protein is CASSLAWTSTDTQYF. DNA sequence: TGTGCCAGCAGCTTGGCCTGGACTAGCACAGATACGCAGTATTTT.